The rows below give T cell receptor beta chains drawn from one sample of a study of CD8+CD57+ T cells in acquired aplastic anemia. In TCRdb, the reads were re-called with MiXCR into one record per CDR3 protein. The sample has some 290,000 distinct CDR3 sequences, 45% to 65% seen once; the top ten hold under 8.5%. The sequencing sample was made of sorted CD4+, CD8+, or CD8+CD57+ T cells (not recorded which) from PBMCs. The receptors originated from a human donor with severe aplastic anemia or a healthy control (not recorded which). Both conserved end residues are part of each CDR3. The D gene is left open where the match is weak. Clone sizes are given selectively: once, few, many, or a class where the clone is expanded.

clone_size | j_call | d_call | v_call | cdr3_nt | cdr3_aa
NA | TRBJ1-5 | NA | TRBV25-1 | TGTGCCAGCAATGGCCACGGACTGGCCGGGACCCAGCATTTT | CASNGHGLAGTQHF
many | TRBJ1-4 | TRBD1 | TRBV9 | TGTGCCAGCAGCGTAGGTTCATGGGCAGGGGGTGAAAAACTGTTTTTT | CASSVGSWAGGEKLFF
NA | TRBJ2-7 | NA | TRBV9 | TGTGCCAGCAGCGATAGTACAGGTGATAGCTCCTACGAGCAGTACTTC | CASSDSTGDSSYEQYF
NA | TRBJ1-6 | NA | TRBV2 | TGTGCCAGCGCCCGAGGGGCCTTGTATAATTCACCCCTCCACTTT | CASARGALYNSPLHF
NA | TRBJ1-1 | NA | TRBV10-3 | TGTGCCATCAGTGAGCGGGTTGGGATGAACACTGAAGCTTTCTTT | CAISERVGMNTEAFF
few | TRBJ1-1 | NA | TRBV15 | TGTGCCACCAGCAGGCCTCTCGCTGAAGCTTTCTTT | CATSRPLAEAFF
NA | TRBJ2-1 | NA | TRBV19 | TGTGCCAGTAGGGCACAGGGCCCAAACAATGAGCAGTTCTTC | CASRAQGPNNEQFF
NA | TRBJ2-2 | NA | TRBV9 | TGTGCCAGCAGCGGGGGAAGTACGAACACCGGGGAGCTGTTTTTT | CASSGGSTNTGELFF
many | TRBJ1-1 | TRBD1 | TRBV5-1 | TGCGCCAGCAGCTCGGACAGGACGAACACTGAAGCTTTCTTT | CASSSDRTNTEAFF
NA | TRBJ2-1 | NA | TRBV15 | TGTGCCACCAGCAGAGCGGGAACGACCTACAATGAGCAGTTCTTC | CATSRAGTTYNEQFF
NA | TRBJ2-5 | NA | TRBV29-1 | TGCAGCGTCTGGACCCGGTCGGGCCCCCAGTACTTC | CSVWTRSGPQYF
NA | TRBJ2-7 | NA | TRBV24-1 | TGTGCCACCAGTGATAGGCGTCTACTGAAACTCTACGAGCAGTACTTC | CATSDRRLLKLYEQYF
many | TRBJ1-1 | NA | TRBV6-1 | TGTGCCAGCAGTGAAAAATGGGGCCGGAACACTGAAGCTTTCTTT | CASSEKWGRNTEAFF
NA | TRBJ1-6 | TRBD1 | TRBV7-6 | TGTGCCAGCAGCTTATTGGGCCCGGGACAGGGGGCAGGGAATTCACCCCTCCACTTT | CASSLLGPGQGAGNSPLHF
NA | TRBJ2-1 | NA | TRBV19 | TGTGCCAGTAGTATATACGGGGCAGTTTACAATGAGCAGTTCTTC | CASSIYGAVYNEQFF
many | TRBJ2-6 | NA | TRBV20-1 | TGCAGTGCTAGTGTACTATCTGGGGCCAACGTCCTGACTTTC | CSASVLSGANVLTF
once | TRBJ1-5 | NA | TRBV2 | TGTGCCATCAGTGAGTCAGCTGGGACCGACAATCAGCCCCAGCATTTT | CAISESAGTDNQPQHF
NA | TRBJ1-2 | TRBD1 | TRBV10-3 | TGTGCCATCAGTGAAGGACAGGGGGTATATGGCTACACCTTC | CAISEGQGVYGYTF
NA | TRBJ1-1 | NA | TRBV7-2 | TGTGCCAGCAGCTTAGTTATGAGCACTGAAGCTTTCTTT | CASSLVMSTEAFF
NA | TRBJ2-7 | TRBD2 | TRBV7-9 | TGTGCCAGCAGCTTACAAACGGCGGGGGGGGCCCACGAGCAGTACTTC | CASSLQTAGGAHEQYF
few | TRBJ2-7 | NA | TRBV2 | TGTGCCAGCAGTGAACAGGCGGGGACGGGGGAGCAGTACTTC | CASSEQAGTGEQYF
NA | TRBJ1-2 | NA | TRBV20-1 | TGCAGTGCTAGAGACTTTGTAGCGGGGGGTTACAATGGCTACACCTTC | CSARDFVAGGYNGYTF
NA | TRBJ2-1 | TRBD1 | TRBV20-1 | TGCAGTGCAAGGGACAGGTTCCTCTACAATGAGCAGTTCTTC | CSARDRFLYNEQFF
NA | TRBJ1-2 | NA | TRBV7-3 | TGCGCCAGCAGCTTAGGGGACGGCAAGGAGGGCTACACCTTC | CASSLGDGKEGYTF
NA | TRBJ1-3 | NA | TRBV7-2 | TGTGCCAGCAGCGACCAAACGGGAGGGCAGGAGACCATATATTTT | CASSDQTGGQETIYF
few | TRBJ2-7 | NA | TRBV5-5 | TGTGCCAGCAGCTCAGGAAGTACCGGACACTGGGACTACGAGCAGTACTTC | CASSSGSTGHWDYEQYF
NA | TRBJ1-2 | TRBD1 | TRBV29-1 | TGCAGCGGTAGGACAGGCGGTTATGGCTACACCTTC | CSGRTGGYGYTF
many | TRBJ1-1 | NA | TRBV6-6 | TGTGCCAGCAGTTATTCAGGGACCACTGAAGCTTTCTTT | CASSYSGTTEAFF
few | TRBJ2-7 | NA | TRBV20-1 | TGCAGTGCGCCGGGTCAGGGAGACTACGAGCAGTACTTC | CSAPGQGDYEQYF
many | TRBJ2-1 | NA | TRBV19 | TGTGCCAGTACATCGGGGGCCTCCTACAATGAGCAGTTCTTC | CASTSGASYNEQFF
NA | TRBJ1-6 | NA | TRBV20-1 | TGCAGTGCTAGAGGGACGGATAATTCACCCCTCCACTTT | CSARGTDNSPLHF
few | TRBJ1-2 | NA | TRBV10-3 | TGTGCCATCAGTGAACCGGACAGACTCCAAAACTATGGCTACACCTTC | CAISEPDRLQNYGYTF
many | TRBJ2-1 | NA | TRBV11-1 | TGTGCCAGCAGCTTTGACCGGGGGTTTGTAAATGAGCAGTTCTTC | CASSFDRGFVNEQFF
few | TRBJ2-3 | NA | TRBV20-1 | TGCAGTGCTAGAGAGGGCGGCACAGATACGCAGTATTTT | CSAREGGTDTQYF
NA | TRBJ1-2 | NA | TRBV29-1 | TGCAGCGCGGTGGGCTATGGCTACACCTTC | CSAVGYGYTF
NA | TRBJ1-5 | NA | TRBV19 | TGTGCCAGTAGCGCAGGGATTCAGCCCCAGCATTTT | CASSAGIQPQHF
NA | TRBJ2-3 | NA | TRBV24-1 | TGTGCCACCAGTGTCCAGGGTGGTACAGATACGCAGTATTTT | CATSVQGGTDTQYF
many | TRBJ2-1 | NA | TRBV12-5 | TGTGCTAGTGCCCTGCCACGGGGGTACAATGAGCAGTTCTTC | CASALPRGYNEQFF
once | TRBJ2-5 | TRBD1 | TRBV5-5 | TGTGCCAGCAGCCAGACTACCGGGACAGGGGGCTTGGGGACCCAGTACTTC | CASSQTTGTGGLGTQYF
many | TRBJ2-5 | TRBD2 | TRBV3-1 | TGTGCCAGCAGCCGAAGAGCCGGACTAGCGGGGGGGCGGGGAGAGACCCAGTACTTC | CASSRRAGLAGGRGETQYF
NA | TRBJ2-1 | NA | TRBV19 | TGTGCCAGCAGTTTATCCTTCAGCGGCTACAATGAGCAGTTCTTC | CASSLSFSGYNEQFF
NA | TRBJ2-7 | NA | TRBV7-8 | TGTGCCAGCAGCCCGATCTTTCACGAGCAGTACTTC | CASSPIFHEQYF
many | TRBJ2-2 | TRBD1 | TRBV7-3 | TGTGCCAGCAGCCCCTCTGGTGGGGGACAGGCCGGGGAGCTGTTTTTT | CASSPSGGGQAGELFF
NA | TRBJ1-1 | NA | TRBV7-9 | TGTGCCAGCAGTTCCTGCAGGGGCATGAACACTGAAGCTTTCTTT | CASSSCRGMNTEAFF
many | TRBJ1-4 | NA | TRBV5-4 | TGTGCCACCACGGAGGGCCCTAATGAAAAACTGTTTTTT | CATTEGPNEKLFF
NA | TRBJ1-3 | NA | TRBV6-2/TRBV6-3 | TGTGCCAGCAGGAGCACCATATATTTT | CASRSTIYF
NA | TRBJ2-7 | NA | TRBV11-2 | TGTGCCAGCAGCTTTACGGGGGCGGGGAACGAGCAGTACTTC | CASSFTGAGNEQYF
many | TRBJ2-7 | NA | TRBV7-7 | TGTGCTAGCAGCCGCGCCGGGGGATTAACGATGGGGGAGCAGTACTTC | CASSRAGGLTMGEQYF
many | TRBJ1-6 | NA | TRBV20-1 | TGCAGTGCTAGAGATACAACTATTTCACCCCTCCACTTT | CSARDTTISPLHF
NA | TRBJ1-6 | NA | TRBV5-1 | TGCGCCAGCAGCTTCAGTAGCGGGCCCGCGAATTCACCCCTCCACTTT | CASSFSSGPANSPLHF
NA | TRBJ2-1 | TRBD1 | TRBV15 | TGTGCCACCAGCAGACCATTTCCGGGACAGGGGGCGAATGAGCAGTTCTTC | CATSRPFPGQGANEQFF
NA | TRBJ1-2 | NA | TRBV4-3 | TGCGCCAGCAGCCGGGACTCAAACTATAGCTACACCTTC | CASSRDSNYSYTF
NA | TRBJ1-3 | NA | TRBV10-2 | TGCGCCAGCAGTGAGAGGTCTGGAAACACCATATATTTT | CASSERSGNTIYF